The 4 T cell receptor beta chains below all came from one sample that was sequenced in a study of shared clonotypes between healthy human individuals. Sequenced by immunoSEQ multiplex PCR; TCRdb stores in-frame clones only, minus some. The table records roughly 1.5 million clones, nearly 99% of them present only once. The sequencing input was naive CD4+ T cells sorted from blood. Subset defined: CD45RA+ positively selected. The receptors originated from a man younger than 40 in good health.

The chain couples TRBV28 to TRBJ2-1, with D perhaps TRBD1 (6 bases). V lost 9 bases and J lost 4, with 13 bases in between. Germline V CDR1 and CDR2: MDHEN, SYDVKM. The CDR3 contains 13 residues. This chain's CDR3 is CASKGTLYNEQFF. In DNA, the CDR3 is TGTGCCAGTAAAGGGACACTTTACAATGAGCAGTTCTTC.

The CDR3 reads CAIVSVIKGTSGSTVLFEQYF. The CDR3 DNA is TGTGCCATCGTCTCGGTTATAAAGGGGACTAGCGGGAGTACGGTGCTTTTCGAGCAGTACTTC. The genes are TRBV27 and TRBJ2-7; TRBD2 agrees at 14 bases. The germline gives CDR1 MNHEY, CDR2 SMNVEV (reference sequence). The CDR3 has 21 amino acids. V was pared by 10 bases and J by 6 bases, with 29 bases of the junction left unmatched.

The chain employs TRBV10-3 and TRBJ2-1, with D perhaps assigned TRBD1 or TRBD2 (6 bases each). Germline CDR1 is ENHRY and CDR2 is SYGVKD. V dropped 1 base and J dropped 5 bases, with 15 bases sitting between them. The CDR3 covers 16 residues. The CDR3 is CAISEFLGGADNEQFF. DNA for the CDR3: TGTGCCATCAGTGAGTTTTTGGGGGGCGCCGACAATGAGCAGTTCTTC.

V usage is TRBV5-1 and J usage is TRBJ2-2; D not certain. Trimming pared 4 bases from V and 0 bases from J, leaving 7 bases between. The CDR3 sequence is 14 residues long. Germline CDR1 SGHRS, CDR2 YFSETQ. This chain's CDR3 is CASSDITNTGELFF. For the CDR3, the DNA is TGCGCCAGCAGCGACATAACGAACACCGGGGAGCTGTTTTTT.